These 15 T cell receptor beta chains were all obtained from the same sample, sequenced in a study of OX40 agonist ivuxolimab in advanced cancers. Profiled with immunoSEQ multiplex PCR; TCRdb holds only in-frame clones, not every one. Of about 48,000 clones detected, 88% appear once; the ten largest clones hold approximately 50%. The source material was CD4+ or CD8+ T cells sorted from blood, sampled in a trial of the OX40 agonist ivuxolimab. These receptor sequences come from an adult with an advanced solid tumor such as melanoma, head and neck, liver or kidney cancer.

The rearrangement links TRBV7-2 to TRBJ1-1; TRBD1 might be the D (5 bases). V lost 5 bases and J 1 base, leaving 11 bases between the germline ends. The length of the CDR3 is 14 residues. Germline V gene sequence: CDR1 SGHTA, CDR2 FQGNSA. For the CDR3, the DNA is TGTGCCAGCAGCCCACAGGAGCAGAACACTGAAGCTTTCTTT. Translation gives CASSPQEQNTEAFF. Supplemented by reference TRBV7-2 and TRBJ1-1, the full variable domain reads GAGVSQSPSNKVTEKGKDVELRCDPISGHTALYWYRQSLGQGLEFLIYFQGNSAPDKSGLPSDRFSAERTGGSVSTLTIQRTQQEDSAVYLCASSPQEQNTEAFFGQGTRLTVV.

CDR3 bases: TGTGCCAGCAGCCCCTTCGGGGGGACGGGTGGGGCCAACGTCCTGACTTTC. It yields the protein CASSPFGGTGGANVLTF. This rearrangement joins TRBV7-3 to TRBJ2-6; 7 positions agree with TRBD2. This CDR3 has 17 residues. The ends lost 5 bases at V and 3 bases at J; junction bases unmatched: 10. CDR1 is SGHTA and CDR2 is FQGTGA in the germline V gene.

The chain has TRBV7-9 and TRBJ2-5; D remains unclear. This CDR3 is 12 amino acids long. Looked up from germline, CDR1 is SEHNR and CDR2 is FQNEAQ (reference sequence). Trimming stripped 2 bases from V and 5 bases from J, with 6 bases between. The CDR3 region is CASSLFDETQYF. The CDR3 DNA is TGTGCCAGCAGCTTATTCGACGAGACCCAGTACTTC.

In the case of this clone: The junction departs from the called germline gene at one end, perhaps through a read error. CDR3 sequence: CASSQVSPGGTQYF. For the CDR3, the DNA is TGTGCTAGCAGCCAAGTGTCTCCGGGTGGGACCCAGTACTTC. The chain employs TRBV7-7 and TRBJ2-5, with unresolved D. CDR3 size: 14 residues. The germline V gene has CDR1 SSHAT and CDR2 FNYEAQ (reference sequence).

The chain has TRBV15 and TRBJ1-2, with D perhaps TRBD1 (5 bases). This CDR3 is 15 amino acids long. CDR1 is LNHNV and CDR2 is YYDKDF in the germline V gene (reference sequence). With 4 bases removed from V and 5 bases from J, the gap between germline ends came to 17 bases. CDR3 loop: CATSNRDRELYGYTF. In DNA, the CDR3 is TGTGCCACCAGCAACCGGGACCGCGAGTTATATGGCTACACCTTC.

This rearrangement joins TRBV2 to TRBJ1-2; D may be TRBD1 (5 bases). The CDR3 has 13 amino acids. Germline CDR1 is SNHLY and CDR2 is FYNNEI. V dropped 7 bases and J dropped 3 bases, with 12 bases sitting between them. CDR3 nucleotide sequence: TGTGCCAGCATCAAGACAGAGTACTATGGCTACACCTTC. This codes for CASIKTEYYGYTF.

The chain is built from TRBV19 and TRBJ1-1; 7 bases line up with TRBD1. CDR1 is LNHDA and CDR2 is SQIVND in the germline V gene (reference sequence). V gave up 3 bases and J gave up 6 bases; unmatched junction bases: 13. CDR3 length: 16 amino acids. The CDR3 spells CASSIRGTAHIAEAFF. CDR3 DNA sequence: TGTGCCAGTAGTATCCGCGGGACAGCTCATATCGCTGAAGCTTTCTTT.

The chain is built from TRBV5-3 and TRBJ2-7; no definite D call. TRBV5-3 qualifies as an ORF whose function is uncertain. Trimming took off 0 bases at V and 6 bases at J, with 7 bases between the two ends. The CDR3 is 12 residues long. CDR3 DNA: TGTGCCAGAAGCTTGGTTGACCCCGAGCAGTACTTC. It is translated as CARSLVDPEQYF.

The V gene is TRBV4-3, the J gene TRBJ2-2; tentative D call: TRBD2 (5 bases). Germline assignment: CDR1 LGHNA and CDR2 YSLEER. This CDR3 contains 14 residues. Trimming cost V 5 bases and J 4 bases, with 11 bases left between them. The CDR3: CASSYRELTGELFF. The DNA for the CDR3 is TGCGCCAGCAGCTACCGGGAACTCACCGGGGAGCTGTTTTTT.

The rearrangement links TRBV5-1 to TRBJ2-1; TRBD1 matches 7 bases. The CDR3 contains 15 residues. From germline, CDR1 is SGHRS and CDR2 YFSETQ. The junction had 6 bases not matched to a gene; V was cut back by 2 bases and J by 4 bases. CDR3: CASSFRDSGYNEQFF. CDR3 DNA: TGCGCCAGCAGCTTCCGGGACAGCGGTTACAATGAGCAGTTCTTC.

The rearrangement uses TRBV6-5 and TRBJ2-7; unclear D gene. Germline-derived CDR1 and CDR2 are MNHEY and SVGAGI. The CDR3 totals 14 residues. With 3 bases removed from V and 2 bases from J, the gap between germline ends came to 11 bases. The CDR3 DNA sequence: TGTGCCAGCAGTTATGGGGTGAAGACCTACGAGCAGTACTTC. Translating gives CASSYGVKTYEQYF.

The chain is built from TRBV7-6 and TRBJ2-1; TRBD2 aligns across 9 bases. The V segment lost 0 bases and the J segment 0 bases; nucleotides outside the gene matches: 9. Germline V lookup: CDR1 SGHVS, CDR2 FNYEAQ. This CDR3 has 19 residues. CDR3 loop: CASSLAGQREVASYNEQFF. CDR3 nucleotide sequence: TGTGCCAGCAGCTTAGCGGGCCAGCGGGAGGTGGCCTCCTACAATGAGCAGTTCTTC.

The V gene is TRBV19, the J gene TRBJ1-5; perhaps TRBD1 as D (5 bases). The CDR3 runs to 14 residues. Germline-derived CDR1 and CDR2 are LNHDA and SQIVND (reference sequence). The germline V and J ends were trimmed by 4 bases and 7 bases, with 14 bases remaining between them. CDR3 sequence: CASSSPGTGQPQHF. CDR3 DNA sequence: TGTGCCAGTAGTAGCCCCGGGACCGGCCAGCCCCAGCATTTT.

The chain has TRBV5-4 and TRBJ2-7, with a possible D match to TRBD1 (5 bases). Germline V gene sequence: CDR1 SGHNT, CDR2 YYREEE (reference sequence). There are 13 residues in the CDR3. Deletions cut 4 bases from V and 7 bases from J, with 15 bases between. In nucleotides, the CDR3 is TGTGCCAGCAGCCATACAGGAGAATATGAGCAGTACTTC. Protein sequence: CASSHTGEYEQYF.

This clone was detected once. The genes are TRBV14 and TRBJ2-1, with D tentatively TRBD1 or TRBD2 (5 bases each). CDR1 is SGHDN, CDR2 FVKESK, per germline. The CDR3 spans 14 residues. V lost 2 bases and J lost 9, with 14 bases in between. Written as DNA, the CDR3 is TGTGCCAGCAGCCAAATTGGGGACCCGGGTGAGCAGTTCTTC. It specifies CASSQIGDPGEQFF. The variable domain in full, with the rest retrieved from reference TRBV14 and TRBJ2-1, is EAGVTQFPSHSVIEKGQTVTLRCDPISGHDNLYWYRRVMGKEIKFLLHFVKESKQDESGMPNNRFLAERTGGTYSTLKVQPAELEDSGVYFCASSQIGDPGEQFFGPGTRLTVL.